These T cell receptor beta chains were read from a single sample in a study of early stage breast cancer tumors. This table comes from immunoSEQ multiplex PCR, and its TCRdb copy is limited to in-frame clones, with some not included. Of more than 15,000 clones listed, more than 70% are singletons. Sequenced material: blood. Receptors originate from an older person with breast cancer. Both conserved end residues are part of each CDR3. A D gene is named only where the DNA matches it firmly. Rows may omit the clone size; those that give it use once, few, many or a size class.

clone_size	v_call	d_call	j_call	cdr3_nt	cdr3_aa
NA	TRBV6-5	NA	TRBJ2-7	TGTGCCAGCAGTCGGGATGTGACCGGCGAGCAGTACTTC	CASSRDVTGEQYF
NA	TRBV6-5	TRBD1	TRBJ1-2	TGTGCCAGCAGTTCTTTGACAGGGAACCCTAACTATGGCTACACCTTC	CASSSLTGNPNYGYTF
NA	TRBV27	TRBD2	TRBJ2-2	TGTGCCAGCAGTTCCCCCAGGGTTGGCGGGGGAACGGGGGAGCTGTTTTTT	CASSSPRVGGGTGELFF
NA	TRBV6-1	NA	TRBJ2-1	TGTGCCAGCAGTCCGGGGAGCTACAATGAGCAGTTCTTC	CASSPGSYNEQFF
NA	TRBV6-5	NA	TRBJ1-5	TGTGCCAGCAGTAATTCAGGGTCTCAGCCCCAGCATTTT	CASSNSGSQPQHF
NA	TRBV19	TRBD2	TRBJ2-1	TGTGCCAGTAGTCTTATAGCGGGGGCCGACAATGAGCAGTTCTTC	CASSLIAGADNEQFF
NA	TRBV5-1	NA	TRBJ2-7	TGCGCCAGCAGCTTGGACAGGTCCCACGAGCAGTACTTC	CASSLDRSHEQYF
NA	TRBV20-1	NA	TRBJ2-5	TGCAGTGCTAGAGACGGCCGGGCCCAGTACTTC	CSARDGRAQYF
NA	TRBV13	NA	TRBJ1-6	TGTGCCAGCAGCCGCCGGGACTTAAGTTCACCCCTCCACTTT	CASSRRDLSSPLHF
NA	TRBV5-1	TRBD1	TRBJ1-1	TGCGCCAGCAGCTTCAACCGGGACAGGGAAGGTTTCTTT	CASSFNRDREGFF
NA	TRBV6-5	NA	TRBJ2-6	TGTGCCAGCAGTTACGACAGGTCCTCTGGGGCCAACGTCCTGACTTTC	CASSYDRSSGANVLTF
NA	TRBV11-3	TRBD2	TRBJ2-1	TGTGCCAGCAGCTCAGGGAGCGGGGGGTTATACAATGAGCAGTTCTTC	CASSSGSGGLYNEQFF
NA	TRBV30	NA	TRBJ1-1	TGTGCCTGGACCACCGGGGGGAACACTGAAGCTTTCTTT	CAWTTGGNTEAFF
NA	TRBV19	TRBD1	TRBJ1-6	TGTGCCAGTAGTGCGGGACAGAGGAATTCACCCCTCCACTTT	CASSAGQRNSPLHF
NA	TRBV4-3	TRBD2	TRBJ2-5	TGCGCCAGCAGCCAAGACGGGGGGGAGACCCAGTACTTC	CASSQDGGETQYF
once	TRBV10-3	NA	TRBJ1-1	TGTGCCACTCAACAGGAGCCCACTGAAGCTTTCTTT	CATQQEPTEAFF
NA	TRBV11-2	TRBD1	TRBJ1-2	TGTGCCAGCAGCCGGACAGGATCCGGCTACACCTTC	CASSRTGSGYTF
NA	TRBV7-9	NA	TRBJ1-3	TGTGCCAGCACCCCGGCGGTCGGGTTACTCTCTGGAAACACCATATATTTT	CASTPAVGLLSGNTIYF
NA	TRBV29-1	NA	TRBJ1-4	TGCAGCGCCTCGAGAGGAGGGACCGAAAAACTGTTTTTT	CSASRGGTEKLFF
NA	TRBV7-2	NA	TRBJ2-3	TGTGCCAGCAGCTCCTACCGAGGTACGCAGTATTTT	CASSSYRGTQYF
NA	TRBV5-1	TRBD1	TRBJ1-3	TGCGCCAGCAGCGGGGGACAGGGGGCATCTGGAAACACCATATATTTT	CASSGGQGASGNTIYF
NA	TRBV10-3	TRBD2	TRBJ2-2	TGTGCCATCAAGAATAGCGGGGGGTCCAGGGAGCTGTTTTTT	CAIKNSGGSRELFF
NA	TRBV5-1	TRBD1	TRBJ2-5	TGCGCCAGCAGCTTGGACCGTAACAGGGGGCCCCAAGAGACCCAGTACTTC	CASSLDRNRGPQETQYF
once	TRBV9	NA	TRBJ2-3	TGTGCCAGCAGCGTAGACTTCCTTACAGATACGCAGTATTTT	CASSVDFLTDTQYF
NA	TRBV30	NA	TRBJ2-1	TGTGCCTGGAGTTCCCTCCTGAATGAGCAGTTCTTC	CAWSSLLNEQFF
NA	TRBV7-3	TRBD1	TRBJ1-2	TGTGCCAGCAGCCTAACAGGGGGCGCTGACTATGGCTACACCTTC	CASSLTGGADYGYTF
NA	TRBV29-1	TRBD1	TRBJ1-4	TGCAGCGGCGCGACAGGGGGCCGTAATGAAAAACTGTTTTTT	CSGATGGRNEKLFF
NA	TRBV2	NA	TRBJ2-7	TGTGCCAGCCAACCTATAACACAGGGAAGCGAGCAGTACTTC	CASQPITQGSEQYF
NA	TRBV5-8	NA	TRBJ1-5	TGTGCCAGCAGCGGCCTGGTTAGCAATCAGCCCCAGCATTTT	CASSGLVSNQPQHF
NA	TRBV30	TRBD2	TRBJ2-1	TGTGCCTGGAGTCCCACTAGCGGGGGGAGACCCTACAATGAGCAGTTCTTC	CAWSPTSGGRPYNEQFF
NA	TRBV5-7	TRBD1	TRBJ1-5	TGTGCCAGCAGCCCTGGGGCCCTGACAGGGGGCCGGTATCAGCCCCAGCATTTT	CASSPGALTGGRYQPQHF
NA	TRBV5-6	TRBD1	TRBJ1-5	TGTGCCAGCAGCTTCAGGGGGCAAGGAGGCAATCAGCCCCAGCATTTT	CASSFRGQGGNQPQHF
NA	TRBV6-6	TRBD1	TRBJ2-6	TGTGCCAGCAAGGGGGCCCAAGGCTCTGGGGCCAACGTCCTGACTTTC	CASKGAQGSGANVLTF
NA	TRBV4-1	TRBD2	TRBJ2-3	TGCGCCAGCAGCCACGGGCGGGGGGCACACACAGATACGCAGTATTTT	CASSHGRGAHTDTQYF
NA	TRBV5-8	TRBD1	TRBJ2-5	TGTGCCAGCAGCCCCCGGGACAGGTTCGAGACCCAGTACTTC	CASSPRDRFETQYF
NA	TRBV6-1	TRBD1	TRBJ1-1	TGTGCCAGCAGTGCCATAGACAGGGGGCGAGGGACTGAAGCTTTCTTT	CASSAIDRGRGTEAFF
NA	TRBV18	TRBD1	TRBJ1-6	TGTGCCAGCTCACCACCGCAGGGGGCATCACCCCTCCACTTT	CASSPPQGASPLHF
NA	TRBV19	TRBD1	TRBJ1-6	TGTGCCAGTAGCGACAGGGGTCCTCCATCACCCCTCCACTTT	CASSDRGPPSPLHF
NA	TRBV29-1	NA	TRBJ1-2	TGCAGCGGGCCCGGGGGGGTGGCCGGCTACACCTTC	CSGPGGVAGYTF
NA	TRBV28	NA	TRBJ2-5	TGTGCCAGCGGTTCCCTCCTAATCCAGTACTTC	CASGSLLIQYF
NA	TRBV5-4	NA	TRBJ1-4	TGTGCCAGCAGCTTTGAAAGAGATGAAAAACTGTTTTTT	CASSFERDEKLFF
few	TRBV4-2	TRBD1	TRBJ1-1	TGTGCCAGCAGCCCAAGGACAGGGAACACTGAAGCTTTCTTT	CASSPRTGNTEAFF
NA	TRBV30	NA	TRBJ1-5	TGTGCCTGGGGGAGTGGGGAGGGTCAGCCCCAGCATTTT	CAWGSGEGQPQHF
NA	TRBV5-1	TRBD1	TRBJ2-1	TGCGCCAGCAGCTTGGGGACAGGTAGTAATTACAATGAGCAGTTCTTC	CASSLGTGSNYNEQFF
few	TRBV11-3	TRBD1	TRBJ1-6	TGTGCCAGCAGCTCTACAGGGGTGTCACCCCTCCACTTT	CASSSTGVSPLHF
NA	TRBV28	TRBD1	TRBJ1-2	TGTGCCGGGGGAGACAGGGGGCTCTATGGCTACACCTTC	CAGGDRGLYGYTF
once	TRBV27	TRBD1	TRBJ2-7	TGTGCCAGCAGTGCCTCCGGGACAGGTGGCAACGAGCAGTACTTC	CASSASGTGGNEQYF
NA	TRBV5-1	TRBD1	TRBJ2-1	TGCGCCAGCAGCTTGGGGACAGGGCTCTACAATGAGCAGTTCTTC	CASSLGTGLYNEQFF
NA	TRBV5-1	TRBD2	TRBJ2-5	TGCGCCAGCAGCTTCGGGACTAGCGGGGAAGAGACCCAGTACTTC	CASSFGTSGEETQYF
NA	TRBV5-1	NA	TRBJ1-1	TGCGCCAGCAGCTTGGAAGCCCGGAGGGACACTGAAGCTTTCTTT	CASSLEARRDTEAFF
once	TRBV10-3	TRBD2	TRBJ2-5	TGTGCCATCAGTGAGGGTAGCGGGGATCAAGAGACCCAGTACTTC	CAISEGSGDQETQYF
NA	TRBV2	NA	TRBJ2-2	TGTGCCAGCAGTGAAGGTAGCGGCGGCGGGGAGCTGTTTTTT	CASSEGSGGGELFF
NA	TRBV27	NA	TRBJ2-7	TGTGCCAGCAGCCCAGGGCTGGGGGCGCGTAACTACGAGCAGTACTTC	CASSPGLGARNYEQYF
NA	TRBV2	NA	TRBJ1-5	TGTGCCAGCAGTCCCACCAGGAATAGCAATCAGCCCCAGCATTTT	CASSPTRNSNQPQHF
NA	TRBV19	NA	TRBJ1-5	TGTGCCAGTACTCAACGGGGTAGCGGCTTCCGCAATCAGCCCCAGCATTTT	CASTQRGSGFRNQPQHF
NA	TRBV19	TRBD2	TRBJ2-3	TGTGCCAGTAGTATGGGGGGGGGACCCACAGATACGCAGTATTTT	CASSMGGGPTDTQYF
NA	TRBV5-1	TRBD2	TRBJ2-3	TGCGCCAGCAGCCCTGTGGGGGGGGACACAGATACGCAGTATTTT	CASSPVGGDTDTQYF